This passage covers 12 T cell receptor beta chains from one sample sequenced in a study of shared clonotypes between healthy human individuals. Only in-frame clones appear in the TCRdb table, and some are missing; sequencing was by immunoSEQ multiplex PCR. The sample records a few million clones, more than 85% being singletons. Sequenced input: naive CD4+ T cells from PBMCs. The sample's subset: CD45RA+ positively selected. The source is a man aged 18 to 29 in good health. Some clones in this sample may be carry-over from other donors' samples.

This chain joins TRBV6-6 and TRBJ1-6; TRBD1 aligns across 8 bases. The CDR3 runs to 14 residues. Germline-derived CDR1 and CDR2 are MNHNY and SVGAGI (reference sequence). After removal of 2 bases from V and 9 bases from J, the junction contained 3 bases not matched to a gene. The CDR3 loop reads CASSYPTGGSPLHF. The CDR3, as DNA: TGTGCCAGCAGTTACCCTACAGGGGGTTCACCCCTCCACTTT.

The chain carries TRBV7-9 and TRBJ2-7; D gene unclear. CDR3 length: 14 amino acids. Germline assignment: CDR1 SEHNR and CDR2 FQNEAQ (reference sequence). V lost 1 base, J lost 6 bases, and 13 bases lay in between. CDR3 protein: CASSLGGSSLEQYF. CDR3 nucleotide sequence: TGTGCCAGCAGCTTAGGTGGGTCTTCCCTCGAGCAGTACTTC.

The chain links TRBV19 to TRBJ2-4; a weak D match, TRBD1 (5 bases). The CDR3 runs to 16 residues. CDR1 is LNHDA and CDR2 is SQIVND in the germline V gene (reference sequence). V was pared by 4 bases and J by 0 bases, with 13 bases between. CDR3 DNA: TGTGCCAGTAGTACGAACAGGCGTTTAGCCAAAAACATTCAGTACTTC. Encoded protein: CASSTNRRLAKNIQYF.

This chain connects TRBV30 to TRBJ2-1, with TRBD1 matching 10 bases. Unmatched junction bases numbered 14, after V lost 7 bases and J lost 8 bases. Germline V gene data show CDR1 as GTSNPN and CDR2 as SVGIG (reference sequence). This CDR3 comprises 15 residues. This CDR3 reads CAYHPRQGAKDEQFF. As DNA, the CDR3 is TGTGCCTACCACCCCCGACAGGGGGCGAAAGATGAGCAGTTCTTC.

This chain connects TRBV7-3 to TRBJ2-1; unclear D gene. The CDR3 is 16 amino acids. V was pared by 1 base and J by 0 bases, with 10 bases between. Germline lookup yields CDR1 SGHTA and CDR2 FQGTGA. The CDR3, as DNA: TGTGCCAGCAGCTTAAACGGCTTCAGCTCCTACAATGAGCAGTTCTTC. Translated, it gives CASSLNGFSSYNEQFF.

The rearrangement uses TRBV25-1 and TRBJ2-2; 7 positions agree with TRBD1. This CDR3 has 15 residues. The V gene's germline CDR1 is MGHDK and CDR2 SYGVNS. The junction had 5 bases not matched to a gene; V was cut back by 3 bases and J by 4 bases. The CDR3 here is CASSDTRQGTGELFF. As DNA, the CDR3 is TGTGCCAGCAGTGACACGCGACAGGGCACCGGGGAGCTGTTTTTT.

The chain links TRBV19 to TRBJ2-1, with 8 bases lining up with TRBD1. The CDR3 totals 16 residues. Germline V gene sequence: CDR1 LNHDA, CDR2 SQIVND (reference sequence). The junction had 12 bases not matched to a gene; V was cut back by 10 bases and J by 1 base. The CDR3 loop reads CAISVRGQGSYNEQFF. The CDR3 DNA sequence: TGTGCCATTTCCGTCAGGGGGCAGGGGTCCTACAATGAGCAGTTCTTC.

This clone is a singleton in its sample. Other nucleotide sequences in the sample specify the same CDR3. The V call is TRBV9, the J call TRBJ2-7; D could derive from TRBD1 or TRBD2 (5 bases each). Germline lookup yields CDR1 SGDLS and CDR2 YYNGEE. The CDR3 totals 14 residues. V was trimmed by 4 bases and J by 0 bases, leaving 11 bases between them. The CDR3 sequence: CASSPGTSSYEQYF. The CDR3 DNA is TGTGCCAGCAGCCCGGGGACGAGCTCCTACGAGCAGTACTTC.

The V gene is TRBV7-8, the J gene TRBJ2-7; maybe TRBD1 (5 bases). The CDR3 loop spans 14 amino acids. Germline assignment: CDR1 SGHVS and CDR2 FQNEAQ. Between the trimmed V and J ends, which lost 5 bases and 2 bases, there was a span of 13 bases. The CDR3 protein is CASSNPWGAYEQYF. The CDR3 DNA reads as TGTGCCAGCAGCAATCCTTGGGGCGCCTACGAGCAGTACTTC. The full variable domain, its missing parts supplied by reference TRBV7-8 and TRBJ2-7, is GAGVSQSPRYKVAKRGQDVALRCDPISGHVSLFWYQQALGQGPEFLTYFQNEAQLDKSGLPSDRFFAERPEGSVSTLKIQRTQQEDSAVYLCASSNPWGAYEQYFGPGTRLTVT.

The rearrangement joins TRBV5-1 to TRBJ2-7, with TRBD2 identical over 16 bases. V dropped 2 bases and J dropped 6; count of bases not matched to a gene: 8. The length of the CDR3 is 17 residues. Germline values: CDR1 SGHRS, CDR2 YFSETQ. The CDR3 DNA reads as TGCGCCAGCAGCTTAGGGACTAGCGGGAGGGAACTTCGCGAGCAGTACTTC. The encoded protein is CASSLGTSGRELREQYF.

The chain combines TRBV7-8 with TRBJ1-1; D remains unclear. Deletions cut 1 base from V and 2 bases from J, with 8 bases between. The germline V gene has CDR1 SGHVS and CDR2 FQNEAQ. The CDR3 has 14 amino acids. CDR3 nucleotides: TGTGCCAGCAGCTTAGTTTGGGAAAACACTGAAGCTTTCTTT. Protein sequence: CASSLVWENTEAFF. Variable domain in full (rest from reference TRBV7-8 and TRBJ1-1): GAGVSQSPRYKVAKRGQDVALRCDPISGHVSLFWYQQALGQGPEFLTYFQNEAQLDKSGLPSDRFFAERPEGSVSTLKIQRTQQEDSAVYLCASSLVWENTEAFFGQGTRLTVV.

The V gene is TRBV6-1, the J gene TRBJ2-5; 12 bases are shared with TRBD1. J was trimmed by 5 bases and V by 5 bases; bases with no gene match: 6. Germline lookup yields CDR1 MNHNS and CDR2 SASEGT. The CDR3 is made up of 15 amino acids. CDR3 sequence (DNA): TGTGCCAGCAGTAACCGGGACAGGGGGCCGGAGACCCAGTACTTC. Its protein product is CASSNRDRGPETQYF.